This T cell receptor beta chain emerged from a study of T cells after posttransplantation cyclophosphamide. This clone was counted at least ten times. Antigen specificity is unknown. Using immunoSEQ multiplex PCR, the repertoire was profiled, and TCRdb retains in-frame clones only, with some absent. The sample presents tens of thousands of clones, none singletons. The germline V gene has CDR1 MGHRA and CDR2 YSYEKL. Trimming removed 0 bases from V and 5 bases from J, with 19 bases in between. This CDR3 contains 17 residues. Study findings and constraints: TRB overlap between skin or GI tissue T cells and blood was limited. Recipient CMV seropositivity and CMV reactivation strongly tracked TRB clonality.

The chain employs TRBV4-1 and TRBJ2-5; D tentatively fits TRBD1 or TRBD2 (5 bases each). Sequenced input: PBMCs. This sequence originates from a woman aged 25 to 39 in good health and a related stem cell transplant donor. CDR3 bases: TGCGCCAGCAGCCAAGATTCCCGCGCGAGGGGTCGGGAGACCCAGTACTTC. Amino acid sequence: CASSQDSRARGRETQYF.